This T cell receptor (beta chain) was documented in a study of OX40 agonist ivuxolimab in advanced cancers. Profiled with immunoSEQ multiplex PCR; TCRdb holds only in-frame clones, not every one. The sample yields around 67,000 clones, over 70% seen once. The length of the CDR3 is 13 residues. V lost 2 bases and J lost 5, with 8 bases in between. Germline assignment: CDR1 SGHTA and CDR2 FQGNSA. V is TRBV7-2 and J is TRBJ2-3; D gene ambiguous. Source: CD4+ or CD8+ T cells sorted from blood, taken in a trial of the OX40 agonist ivuxolimab. This TCR was sampled from an adult with an advanced solid tumor such as melanoma, head and neck, liver or kidney cancer. CDR3 DNA sequence: TGTGCCAGCAGCTTATCACGGATAGATACGCAGTATTTT. Translated, it gives CASSLSRIDTQYF.